This TCR beta chain was recorded in a study of vaccination and CD4 T cells after COVID-19. Turning to the study itself: The convalescents, six males and four females, included two who were Hispanic.

The Oncomine TCR Beta short-read assay sequenced DNA from cultured CD4+ T cells. The template was genomic DNA from cultured CD4+ T cells. A single record per CDR3 protein comes from TCRdb applying MiXCR to the PCR reads. In the table there are about 15,000 distinct CDR3 sequences, about three quarters of which are singletons. In germline, CDR1 is DFQATT, CDR2 SNEGSKA (reference sequence). CDR3 length equals 14 residues. V gave up 6 bases and J gave up 0 bases; unmatched junction bases: 4. Treatment of the sample: roughly ten-day PBMC culture with coronavirus spike peptide pools or control peptides (ViraFEST assay). PBMCs, plated at roughly 2 million per well, were grown in the presence of around 11 IU/ml IL-2 and about 10 ug/ml peptide pools. As concerns this clonotype: Its antigen is unidentified.

Input material: CD4+ T cells from blood, cultured in vitro. This clonotype was sampled from a human donor who had recovered from COVID-19. This chain connects TRBV20-1 to TRBJ2-3; 9 bases fit TRBD2. The CDR3 DNA is TGCAGTGCACCGCGGGAGGGGAGCACAGATACGCAGTATTTT. This translates into CSAPREGSTDTQYF.